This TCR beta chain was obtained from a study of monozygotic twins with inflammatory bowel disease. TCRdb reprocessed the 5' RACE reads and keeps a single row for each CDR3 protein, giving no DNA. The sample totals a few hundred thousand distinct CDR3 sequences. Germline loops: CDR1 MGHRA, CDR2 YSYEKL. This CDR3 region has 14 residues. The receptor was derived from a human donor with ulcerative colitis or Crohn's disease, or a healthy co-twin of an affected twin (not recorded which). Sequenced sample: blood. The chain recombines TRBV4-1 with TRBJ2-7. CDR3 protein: CASSQGVSAYEQYF.